This TCR beta chain appears in the sequencing data of a study of control samples from healthy donors and cancer patients. Only in-frame clones appear in the TCRdb table, and some are missing; sequencing was by immunoSEQ multiplex PCR. The table lists some 51,000 clones, around 96% of them singletons. CDR1 and CDR2 (germline): LGHDT, YNNKEL (reference sequence). Between the trimmed V and J ends, which lost 3 bases and 0 bases, there was a span of 3 bases. The CDR3 loop spans 14 amino acids. The sequenced material came from blood. The TCR was taken from a woman under 30 in good health. The V gene is TRBV3-1 (or the pseudogene TRBV3-2), the J gene TRBJ2-6; D gene unclear. This CDR3 reads CASSQGSGANVLTF. The CDR3, as DNA: TGTGCCAGCAGCCAGGGCTCTGGGGCCAACGTCCTGACTTTC.